This entry lists 22 T cell receptor beta chains sequenced from one sample in a study of read filtering for tumor transcriptome and immune sequencing. This library used roughly 400 ng RNA and molecular barcoded adaptors spanning alpha/delta and beta/gamma chains. TCRdb reanalysed the reads using MiXCR and keeps one entry per CDR3 protein. Of about 46,000 distinct CDR3 sequences in the sample, roughly a fifth are singletons; the top ten hold over 35%. The material sequenced was a population of CD138-negative cells sorted from bone marrow. The receptor set was obtained from a donor aged 40 or over with multiple myeloma.

On this clonotype: This clone may be a read error of a much larger clone one base away. V usage is TRBV5-6 and J usage is TRBJ1-1; D call uncertain. CDR1 is SGHDT and CDR2 is YYEEEE in the germline V gene. V lost 2 bases to trimming and J lost 4 bases, with 24 bases between them. The CDR3 is 18 residues long. CDR3 DNA: TGTGCCAGCAGCTTCGCCGGACGGGGTTGGTCCGGCTTCACTGAAGCTTTCTTT. It encodes CASSFAGRGWSGFTEAFF.

V and J are TRBV12-3 or TRBV12-4 and TRBJ1-1; 9 bases agree with TRBD1. The CDR3 totals 13 residues. J was trimmed by 5 bases and V by 5 bases; bases with no gene match: 3. The CDR3 nucleotides read TGTGCCAGCAGTCCCGGACAGGGGACTGAAGCTTTCTTT. It is translated as CASSPGQGTEAFF.

At least ten counts were recorded for this clonotype. An end of the junction does not agree with germline; a read error may underlie this. The CDR3 bases are TGTGCCAGCTCTCCACTTGGGGACACCCTTAATGAAAAACTGTTTTTT. This encodes CASSPLGDTLNEKLFF. This chain connects TRBV18 to TRBJ1-4, with D possibly matching TRBD1 (6 bases). Germline CDR1 KGHSH, CDR2 LQKENI. The CDR3 is made up of 16 amino acids. Drawing the rest from reference TRBV18 and TRBJ1-4, the complete variable domain is NAGVMQNPRHLVRRRGQEARLRCSPMKGHSHVYWYRQLPEEGLKFMVYLQKENIIDESGMPKERFSAEFPKEGPSILRIQQVVRGDSAAYFCASSPLGDTLNEKLFFGSGTQLSVL.

The table lists this clonotype with many counts. The chain joins TRBV19 to TRBJ2-1; tentatively, D is TRBD1 or TRBD2 (6 bases each). This CDR3 is 15 amino acids long. V lost 5 bases and J 4 bases, leaving 15 bases between the germline ends. The germline V gene encodes CDR1 LNHDA and CDR2 SQIVND (reference sequence). This chain's CDR3 is CASSGRGGTYNEQFF. CDR3 nucleotide sequence: TGTGCCAGTAGTGGAAGGGGCGGGACATACAATGAGCAGTTCTTC.

At least ten counts were recorded for this clonotype. The chain has TRBV3-1 and TRBJ2-3; D unclear. The CDR3 spans 15 residues. The V end lost 3 bases, the J end lost 0 bases, and 10 bases lay between the germline ends. Germline CDR1 is LGHDT and CDR2 is YNNKEL (reference sequence). Written as DNA, the CDR3 is TGTGCCAGCAGCCACCAGGCGGAGAGCACAGATACGCAGTATTTT. Translating gives CASSHQAESTDTQYF.

The V and J genes are TRBV5-1 and TRBJ2-5; no firm D call. V lost 0 bases, J lost 5 bases, and 5 bases lay in between. The germline gives CDR1 SGHRS, CDR2 YFSETQ. The CDR3 is 12 amino acids. The CDR3 here is CASSLGQETQYF. CDR3 sequence (DNA): TGCGCCAGCAGCTTGGGTCAGGAGACCCAGTACTTC.

The chain links TRBV19 to TRBJ2-1; TRBD2 aligns across 11 bases. Trimming removed 4 bases from V and 6 bases from J; junction bases left unmatched: 8. Looked up from germline, CDR1 is LNHDA and CDR2 is SQIVND (reference sequence). This CDR3 spans 16 amino acids. The CDR3 region is CASSTVAGGPGNEQFF. The CDR3, as DNA: TGTGCCAGTAGTACCGTAGCGGGAGGGCCCGGCAATGAGCAGTTCTTC.

This clonotype was recorded at least ten times. V is TRBV7-9 and J is TRBJ1-1; D possibly corresponds to TRBD1 (5 bases). Trimming removed 1 base at V and 2 bases at J, with 8 bases between. The CDR3 has 14 amino acids. CDR1 SEHNR and CDR2 FQNEAQ come from the germline V gene (reference sequence). The CDR3 loop is CASSLDGANTEAFF. CDR3 sequence (DNA): TGTGCCAGCAGCTTAGATGGGGCCAACACTGAAGCTTTCTTT.

There are a few counts of this clonotype. Given a far larger clone just one base away, this is likely a sequencing read error. J is TRBJ2-3 and V is TRBV3-2; the table assigns TRBD2, which was not confirmed against the DNA. TRBV3-2 is flagged as a pseudogene. This CDR3 has 16 amino acids. The CDR3: CTSSLRTSGSTDTQYF. Here the CDR3 DNA reads TGTACCAGCAGCCTCAGGACTAGCGGGAGCACAGATACGCAGTATTTT.

This clonotype was seen many times. CDR3 nucleotides: TGTGCCAGCAGAGGGACTAGCGGATCGAGCTCCTACAATGAGCAGTTCTTC. Translated, it gives CASRGTSGSSSYNEQFF. The chain uses TRBV7-9 and TRBJ2-1, with 11 bases identical to TRBD2. Germline CDR1 is SEHNR and CDR2 is FQNEAQ (reference sequence). The V and J ends lost 6 bases and 0 bases, in that order; junction bases with no gene match: 7. The CDR3 has 17 residues.

Turning to this clonotype: A much larger clonotype is one base distant, so this may be a read error. The chain links TRBV6-5 to TRBJ2-2; no clear D. Trimming cost V 5 bases and J 6 bases, with 19 bases left between them. Germline CDR1 MNHEY, CDR2 SVGAGI. The CDR3 is 16 amino acids. The CDR3 DNA reads TGTGCCAGCAGTCACCGCCTCCCCAACAGTGCCGGGGAGCTGTTTTTT. This encodes CASSHRLPNSAGELFF.

This clonotype was counted ten times or more. Here the CDR3 reads CSVHGTEGGKNIQYF. The CDR3 DNA reads TGCAGCGTACACGGGACAGAGGGAGGAAAAAACATTCAGTACTTC. The chain has TRBV29-1 and TRBJ2-4; perhaps TRBD1 as D (7 bases). Germline CDR1 is SQVTM and CDR2 is ANQGSEA. This CDR3 comprises 15 residues. V was pared by 6 bases and J by 4 bases, with 19 bases between.

As to this clonotype: A much more abundant neighbour one base away suggests this may be a read error. The genes are TRBV19 and TRBJ2-1; TRBD2 matches at 8 bases. Per the germline V gene, CDR1 is LNHDA and CDR2 is SQIVND (reference sequence). This CDR3 contains 15 residues. The CDR3 reads CAGRRGLAETNEQFF. The CDR3 DNA is TGTGCCGGTAGAAGAGGACTAGCCGAGACGAATGAGCAGTTCTTC.

In its sample, this clonotype was seen many times. The chain uses TRBV29-1 and TRBJ2-5; the D is unclear. CDR1 is SQVTM and CDR2 is ANQGSEA in the germline V gene. This CDR3 is 16 amino acids long. Trimming removed 0 bases from V and 2 bases from J, with 16 bases in between. The CDR3 coding sequence is TGCAGCGTTGAAGATCTTTCGTTTGCCGGACAAGAGACCCAGTACTTC. It specifies CSVEDLSFAGQETQYF.

V and J are TRBV19 and TRBJ1-1; 8 bases are a match to TRBD1. The junction had 9 bases not matched to a gene; V was cut back by 5 bases and J by 1 base. This CDR3 has 16 amino acids. The germline gives CDR1 LNHDA, CDR2 SQIVND (reference sequence). CDR3 amino acids: CASSARGQGGNTEAFF. The CDR3 coding sequence is TGTGCCAGTAGTGCCAGAGGACAGGGTGGGAACACTGAAGCTTTCTTT.

This clonotype was seen many times. The V call is TRBV7-2, the J call TRBJ2-1; TRBD2 aligns across 13 bases. This CDR3 region has 15 residues. J was trimmed by 5 bases and V by 5 bases; bases with no gene match: 3. In germline, CDR1 is SGHTA, CDR2 FQGNSA. The CDR3 sequence is CASSRTSGSNNEQFF. The DNA for the CDR3 is TGTGCCAGCAGCCGGACTAGCGGGAGCAACAATGAGCAGTTCTTC.

This clonotype was recorded at least ten times. The chain links TRBV6-5 to TRBJ1-5; D uncertain. From germline, CDR1 is MNHEY and CDR2 SVGAGI. The V gene lost 7 bases and the J gene lost 6 bases, with 16 bases spanning the gap. This CDR3 has 14 amino acids. CDR3 in DNA: TGTGCCAGCACCACGGGAGGAATCACTCAGCCCCAGCATTTT. It yields the protein CASTTGGITQPQHF.

This clonotype occurred many times. This may stem from a read error, because a much larger clone lies one nucleotide away. The V call is TRBV27, the J call TRBJ2-7; 9 bases align to TRBD2. This CDR3 spans 13 amino acids. V dropped 11 bases and J dropped 3; count of bases not matched to a gene: 8. The germline CDR1 and CDR2 sequences are MNHEY and SMNVEV (reference sequence). The CDR3 loop reads CAAAGGEVYEQYF. CDR3 coding DNA: TGTGCCGCCGCGGGAGGGGAAGTCTACGAGCAGTACTTC.

The genes are TRBV7-9 and TRBJ1-3; the D gene is possibly TRBD1 (5 bases). The CDR3 covers 18 residues. The V gene lost 0 bases and the J gene lost 0 bases, with 15 bases spanning the gap. Germline loops: CDR1 SEHNR, CDR2 FQNEAQ (reference sequence). The CDR3 here is CASSLAFGASSSGNTIYF. The CDR3 nucleotides read TGTGCCAGCAGCTTAGCGTTCGGGGCCTCGAGCTCTGGAAACACCATATATTTT.

The chain has TRBV5-1 and TRBJ2-1; TRBD1 is a possible D gene (6 bases). V lost 1 base and J lost 3, with 14 bases in between. This CDR3 contains 16 residues. The germline gives CDR1 SGHRS, CDR2 YFSETQ. In DNA form, the CDR3 reads TGCGCCAGCAGCTTGCCCACAGGGTTGGACTACAATGAGCAGTTCTTC. This encodes CASSLPTGLDYNEQFF.

At least ten counts were recorded for this clonotype. The gene calls are TRBV18 and TRBJ2-7; D gene ambiguous. The ends were cut back, 3 bases at V and 7 bases at J, with 10 bases in the middle. This CDR3 is 12 amino acids long. Germline-derived CDR1 and CDR2 are KGHSH and LQKENI. The CDR3 region is CASSPPGPEQYF. The CDR3 nucleotides read TGTGCCAGCTCACCCCCCGGGCCGGAGCAGTACTTC.

The sample holds many counts of this clonotype. The V gene is TRBV27, the J gene TRBJ2-1; D is unclear. With 4 bases removed from V and 3 bases from J, the gap between germline ends came to 13 bases. Germline V lookup: CDR1 MNHEY, CDR2 SMNVEV (reference sequence). The CDR3 is 15 residues long. CDR3 in DNA: TGTGCCAGCAGTTCCAGCGTCCCCTACTACAATGAGCAGTTCTTC. This gives the protein CASSSSVPYYNEQFF.